The 20 T cell receptor beta chains listed next were all sequenced from one sample in a study of vaccination effects on CD4 cells after COVID-19. Some clones are missing from TCRdb's copy, which holds only in-frame ones; the method was immunoSEQ multiplex PCR. This sample carries about 79,000 clones, 70% to 75% of them seen once, and the ten largest clones take under 2%. The ViraFEST assay expanded antigen-specific CD4+ T cells with viral peptide pools before sequencing. Following 10 days of culture, CD4+ T cells were isolated. For these receptors, no antigen is known. Specimen: CD4+ T cells from PBMCs cultured with HCoV-229E spike peptides, collected before COVID-19 vaccination. These receptors all stem from a human donor who received a COVID-19 vaccine.

V is TRBV7-8 and J is TRBJ2-7; 7 bases are a match to TRBD1. There are 15 residues in the CDR3. V lost 4 bases, J lost 2 bases, and 8 bases stayed unmatched. From germline, CDR1 is SGHVS and CDR2 FQNEAQ. The CDR3 sequence is CASSSSGTAPYEQYV. As DNA, the CDR3 is TGTGCCAGCAGCTCCTCCGGGACAGCCCCCTACGAGCAGTACGTC.

This clone is a singleton in its sample. The chain is built from TRBV4-3 and TRBJ1-2; TRBD1 matches at 7 bases. V gave up 0 bases and J gave up 13 bases; unmatched junction bases: 8. In germline, CDR1 is LGHNA, CDR2 YSLEER. CDR3 length: 13 residues. The chain's CDR3 is CASSQDQGGSSTF. The CDR3, as DNA: TGCGCCAGCAGCCAAGATCAGGGGGGAAGCTCCACCTTC.

This clone was seen a handful of times. The chain joins TRBV7-7 to TRBJ2-2; D may be TRBD1 or TRBD2 (5 bases each). In germline, CDR1 is SSHAT, CDR2 FNYEAQ (reference sequence). The CDR3 is 15 amino acids. The V gene lost 5 bases and the J gene lost 1 base, with 11 bases spanning the gap. The CDR3 DNA is TGTGCCAGCAGCCTCGGGACGGAGAACACCGGGGAGCTGTTTTTT. Translating gives CASSLGTENTGELFF. The variable domain in full, completed from reference TRBV7-7 and TRBJ2-2, reads GAGVSQSPRYKVTKRGQDVTLRCDPISSHATLYWYQQALGQGPEFLTYFNYEAQPDKSGLPSDRFSAERPEGSISTLTIQRTEQRDSAMYRCASSLGTENTGELFFGEGSRLTVL.

This clone has only a few counts. The DNA of the CDR3 is TGTGCCAGCAGCGCCCGGACAGGGTCAACCGGGGAGCTGTTTTTT. This encodes CASSARTGSTGELFF. V gene TRBV7-2 combines with J gene TRBJ2-2; 8 bases match TRBD1. The CDR3 totals 15 residues. Trimming cost V 5 bases and J 5 bases; bases outside gene matches: 7. Germline assignment: CDR1 SGHTA and CDR2 FQGNSA.

The genes are TRBV6-5 and TRBJ1-5, with TRBD1 identical over 7 bases. V trimming: 6 bases; J trimming: 4 bases; junction bases outside the gene matches: 3. Germline CDR1 MNHEY, CDR2 SVGAGI. CDR3 size: 13 residues. The CDR3 protein is CASRLTGNQPQHF. The DNA for the CDR3 is TGTGCCAGCAGACTGACAGGGAATCAGCCCCAGCATTTT.

V and J are TRBV6-5 and TRBJ2-7; 11 bases fit TRBD1. The junction had 10 bases not matched to a gene; V was cut back by 7 bases and J by 5 bases. Germline V CDR1 and CDR2: MNHEY, SVGAGI. CDR3 length equals 15 residues. CDR3 DNA: TGTGCCAGCAAACGCCGGGCGGGACAGGGGGACGAGCAGTACGTC. This codes for CASKRRAGQGDEQYV.

This clone was found a few times. The V and J genes are TRBV10-1 and TRBJ1-1, with D unclear. Germline-derived CDR1 and CDR2 are WNHNN and SYGVQD (reference sequence). The CDR3 has 13 amino acids. The V and J ends lost 6 bases and 0 bases respectively, with 8 bases between them. The CDR3: CASRQSLNTEAFF. CDR3 in DNA: TGCGCCAGCAGACAGAGTCTGAACACTGAAGCTTTCTTT.

CDR3 DNA sequence: TGTGCCAGCAGTTACTTCGGGGTCACAGATACGCAGTATTTT. Translating it yields CASSYFGVTDTQYF. The rearrangement joins TRBV6-6 to TRBJ2-3; TRBD2 might be the D (5 bases). V lost 1 base and J lost 2, with 7 bases in between. CDR1 is MNHNY and CDR2 is SVGAGI in the germline V gene (reference sequence). This CDR3 contains 14 residues.

The V call is TRBV24-1, the J call TRBJ1-5; no clear D. The V end was cut by 0 bases, the J end by 2 bases, with 4 bases between. CDR3 length: 14 residues. Germline values: CDR1 KGHDR, CDR2 SFDVKD. CDR3 protein: CATSDLVGNQPQHF. CDR3 DNA sequence: TGTGCCACCAGTGATTTGGTCGGCAATCAGCCCCAGCATTTT.

The CDR3 bases are TGTGCCAGCAGCTTGGCTAGCGGGGGAAATGAGCAGTTCTTC. It codes for CASSLASGGNEQFF. The chain combines TRBV7-9 with TRBJ2-1; TRBD2 matches 10 bases. Trimming removed 3 bases from V and 7 bases from J; junction bases left unmatched: 3. The CDR3 is 14 amino acids. Germline CDR1 SEHNR, CDR2 FQNEAQ (reference sequence).

This sequence joins TRBV19 and TRBJ2-6; D not resolved. The germline V gene encodes CDR1 LNHDA and CDR2 SQIVND (reference sequence). The CDR3 has 17 amino acids. Trimming took off 1 base at V and 4 bases at J, with 14 bases between the two ends. This CDR3 reads CASSIGRRKEGANVLTF. The CDR3 nucleotides read TGTGCCAGTAGTATAGGACGTCGCAAGGAAGGGGCCAACGTCCTGACTTTC.

This chain connects TRBV15 to TRBJ2-2, with D possibly being TRBD1 (5 bases). Germline V gene data show CDR1 as LNHNV and CDR2 as YYDKDF (reference sequence). The CDR3 loop spans 15 amino acids. Deletions cut 1 base from V and 9 bases from J, with 15 bases between. Here the CDR3 DNA reads TGTGCCACCAGCAGAGGGACATCGTCCGGAAGGGAGCTGTTTTTT. Translation gives CATSRGTSSGRELFF.

The chain recombines TRBV2 with TRBJ2-3; D uncertain. The CDR3 spans 13 residues. The germline V gene encodes CDR1 SNHLY and CDR2 FYNNEI. The germline V and J ends were trimmed by 4 bases and 7 bases, with 12 bases remaining between them. The chain's CDR3 is CASSGIEENTQYF. The CDR3 DNA is TGTGCCAGCAGTGGGATAGAGGAAAATACGCAGTATTTT. The full variable domain, rest sourced from reference TRBV2 and TRBJ2-3, is EPEVTQTPSHQVTQMGQEVILRCVPISNHLYFYWYRQILGQKVEFLVSFYNNEISEKSEIFDDQFSVERPDGSNFTLKIRSTKLEDSAMYFCASSGIEENTQYFGPGTRLTVL.

In its sample, this clone was seen once. This chain uses TRBV25-1 with TRBJ2-5; 8 bases are a match to TRBD1. The CDR3 is made up of 16 amino acids. Trimming at V came to 3 bases and at J to 1 base, leaving 7 bases not matched to a gene. CDR1 is MGHDK and CDR2 is SYGVNS in the germline V gene. The CDR3 nucleotides are TGTGCCAGCAGTGACCCTAGCAGGGGGCCCCAAGAGACCCAGTACTTC. Its translation: CASSDPSRGPQETQYF.

The chain combines TRBV7-9 with TRBJ2-5; no clear D. The CDR3 length is 13 residues. Germline V gene data show CDR1 as SEHNR and CDR2 as FQNEAQ (reference sequence). V gave up 2 bases and J gave up 2 bases, with 6 bases separating them. This chain's CDR3 is CASSLSGQETQYF. The CDR3 DNA follows: TGTGCCAGCAGCTTATCCGGTCAAGAGACCCAGTACTTC. Full variable domain (rest looked up from reference TRBV7-9 and TRBJ2-5): DTGVSQNPRHKITKRGQNVTFRCDPISEHNRLYWYRQTLGQGPEFLTYFQNEAQLEKSRLLSDRFSAERPKGSFSTLEIQRTEQGDSAMYLCASSLSGQETQYFGPGTRLLVL.

The rearrangement links TRBV5-5 to TRBJ2-1; the match to TRBD1 covers 8 bases. CDR3 length: 15 amino acids. From germline, CDR1 is SGHKS and CDR2 YYEKEE (reference sequence). With V trimmed by 2 bases and J by 2 bases, 3 bases remained unmatched. The CDR3 reads CASSFGTGTYNEQFF. CDR3 DNA sequence: TGTGCCAGCAGCTTTGGGACAGGTACCTACAATGAGCAGTTCTTC.

The chain joins TRBV18 to TRBJ2-2; no reliable D call. V lost 3 bases to trimming and J lost 5 bases, with 7 bases between them. The CDR3 contains 13 residues. Per the germline V gene, CDR1 is KGHSH and CDR2 is LQKENI. The CDR3 DNA reads TGTGCCAGCTCACCTAGTGGGACCGGGGAGCTGTTTTTT. Translating gives CASSPSGTGELFF.

The gene calls are TRBV7-2 and TRBJ2-5; 8 bases are shared with TRBD1. The CDR3 contains 14 residues. CDR1 and CDR2 (germline): SGHTA, FQGNSA. Trimming took 3 bases from V and 4 from J; bases not matched to a gene: 4. The CDR3, as DNA: TGTGCCAGCAGCTTCCCAGACAGGGGAGAGACCCAGTACTTC. It translates to CASSFPDRGETQYF.

The table lists this clone with a few counts. The J gene is TRBJ2-7, the V gene TRBV5-1; tentative D call: TRBD2 (5 bases). Germline V lookup: CDR1 SGHRS, CDR2 YFSETQ. The V end was cut by 0 bases, the J end by 3 bases, with 10 bases between. The CDR3 covers 14 residues. The CDR3 DNA follows: TGCGCCAGCAGCTTGGAATTAGGGAGCTACGAGCAGTACGTC. Protein sequence: CASSLELGSYEQYV.

Only one count was recorded for this clone. The V call is TRBV5-1, the J call TRBJ1-1, with D unclear. V was clipped by 5 bases and J by 1 base, with 12 bases between them. The germline V gene has CDR1 SGHRS and CDR2 YFSETQ. The CDR3 contains 14 residues. DNA for the CDR3: TGCGCCAGCAGTCCCCGGGCAGGGAACACTGAAGCTTTCTTT. Translation gives CASSPRAGNTEAFF.